This T cell receptor (beta chain) was profiled in a study of T cell responses to AZD1222 COVID-19 vaccine. Sequencing used immunoSEQ multiplex PCR; TCRdb keeps in-frame clones, though not all of them. In the table there are 70,000 to 95,000 clones, roughly nine tenths of which are singletons. The CDR3 spans 13 residues. The germline V gene encodes CDR1 SNHLY and CDR2 FYNNEI. V lost 7 bases, J lost 5 bases, and 14 bases lay in between. Findings of the study overall: The study identified only a handful of AZD1222 recipients as seropositive at baseline. White British ancestry dominated among donors, who included more females, and clonal diversity was possibly underestimated.

About this clone itself: The target antigen is unknown.

Here the sequenced sample was peripheral blood, taken 28 days after the second AZD1222 dose. The chain recombines TRBV2 with TRBJ1-2, with D uncertain. The sequence derives from an adult who received the AZD1222 COVID-19 vaccine. The CDR3 region has the DNA TGTGCCAGCATTCCGACAACAGTTTATGGCTACACCTTC. This encodes CASIPTTVYGYTF. Complete variable domain (other parts from reference TRBV2 and TRBJ1-2): EPEVTQTPSHQVTQMGQEVILRCVPISNHLYFYWYRQILGQKVEFLVSFYNNEISEKSEIFDDQFSVERPDGSNFTLKIRSTKLEDSAMYFCASIPTTVYGYTFGSGTRLTVV.